Each of the 28 T cell receptor beta chains below was sequenced from the same sample in a study of response to subunit inactivated influenza vaccine. TCRdb used MiXCR to reprocess the RT-PCR reads, holding one entry per CDR3 protein. The table has some 570,000 distinct CDR3 sequences, around 11% seen once; the top ten hold approximately 11%. The sample was also reused in another study, on T cells expressing NK-cell markers. Turning to that study: Production of TCR beta cDNA relied on 5'RACE template switching with UMIs.

The source material was PBMCs from blood, sampled on the day of vaccination. These receptors all come from a man aged 45-60 years who received an inactivated influenza vaccine.

V and J are TRBV4-1 and TRBJ2-1; 7 bases agree with TRBD1. Germline V gene lookup returns CDR1 MGHRA and CDR2 YSYEKL. CDR3 length: 14 amino acids. After removal of 0 bases from V and 6 bases from J, the junction contained 2 bases not matched to a gene. CDR3 protein: CASSQEQGINEQFF. For the CDR3, the DNA is TGCGCCAGCAGCCAAGAACAGGGGATCAATGAGCAGTTCTTC.

This clonotype was counted ten times or more. The gene calls are TRBV12-3 or TRBV12-4 and TRBJ1-5; D is perhaps TRBD1 (5 bases). CDR3 length: 13 amino acids. V lost 6 bases and J 6 bases, leaving 12 bases between the germline ends. The chain's CDR3 is CASSLSQGQPQHF. CDR3 nucleotide sequence: TGTGCCAGCAGCCTCTCCCAGGGTCAGCCCCAGCATTTT.

This chain joins TRBV20-1 and TRBJ2-1, with 10 nucleotides matching TRBD2. Germline-derived CDR1 and CDR2 are DFQATT and SNEGSKA (reference sequence). This CDR3 contains 17 residues. V was clipped by 1 base and J by 2 bases; unmatched bases: 8. The CDR3 region has the DNA TGCAGTGCTAGAGGTTTTAGCGGGGGGCTCACCTACAATGAGCAGTTCTTC. It specifies CSARGFSGGLTYNEQFF.

The gene calls are TRBV20-1 and TRBJ1-1; TRBD1 matches 11 bases. V lost 1 base to trimming and J lost 4 bases; unmatched junction nucleotides: 2. Germline V gives CDR1 DFQATT, CDR2 SNEGSKA (reference sequence). The CDR3 covers 14 residues. The CDR3 loop reads CSARAGTGGTEAFF. The CDR3 DNA is TGCAGTGCTAGAGCCGGGACAGGGGGCACTGAAGCTTTCTTT.

This chain links TRBV5-1 with TRBJ2-5, with 13 nucleotides matching TRBD2. The CDR3 is 16 amino acids. Looked up from germline, CDR1 is SGHRS and CDR2 is YFSETQ. With 6 bases clipped from V and 6 bases from J, the junction kept 11 bases outside the gene matches. The CDR3 is CASTMTSGGNPKTQYF. The DNA of the CDR3 is TGCGCCAGCACGATGACTAGCGGGGGGAATCCGAAGACCCAGTACTTC.

This clonotype has ten or more counts. The V and J genes are TRBV5-6 and TRBJ1-1; D gene ambiguous. The V end lost 0 bases, the J end lost 6 bases, and 9 bases lay between the germline ends. Germline CDR1 SGHDT, CDR2 YYEEEE. CDR3 size: 13 residues. The DNA for the CDR3 is TGTGCCAGCAGCTTGGTGAATCAGCCTGAAGCTTTCTTT. This translates into CASSLVNQPEAFF.

This clonotype was detected a few times. The chain combines TRBV7-9 with TRBJ2-3; 11 nucleotides line up with TRBD2. Germline CDR1 and CDR2: SEHNR and FQNEAQ (reference sequence). Trimming at V came to 5 bases and at J to 3 bases, leaving 7 bases not matched to a gene. The CDR3 loop spans 16 amino acids. The CDR3 sequence is CASSPWTSGLTDTQYF. CDR3 sequence (DNA): TGTGCCAGCAGCCCATGGACTAGCGGGTTGACAGATACGCAGTATTTT.

Points on this clonotype: A junction end diverges from the germline sequence, so it may reflect a read error. The rearrangement uses TRBV3-1 and TRBJ1-1, with D hard to call. CDR1 is LGHDT and CDR2 is YNNKEL in the germline V gene (reference sequence). This CDR3 region has 15 residues. The chain's CDR3 is CASRQGSAMNTEAFF. CDR3 sequence (DNA): TGTGCCAGCAGGCAAGGTTCAGCGATGAACACTGAAGCTTTCTTT.

The V gene is TRBV5-6, the J gene TRBJ2-3; D unclear. CDR3 length: 13 residues. V lost 4 bases, J lost 2 bases, and 8 bases lay in between. Germline-derived CDR1 and CDR2 are SGHDT and YYEEEE. CDR3 coding DNA: TGTGCCAGCAGCCGGACGTACACAGATACGCAGTATTTT. Encoded protein: CASSRTYTDTQYF.

This clonotype was seen a handful of times. The chain couples TRBV5-6 to TRBJ2-3; 12 nucleotides line up with TRBD2. There are 19 residues in the CDR3. The V gene's germline CDR1 is SGHDT and CDR2 YYEEEE. Trimming took 0 bases from V and 2 from J; bases not matched to a gene: 10. The CDR3 protein is CASSLVASGRAIDTDTQYF. CDR3 DNA sequence: TGTGCCAGCAGCTTGGTGGCTAGCGGGAGGGCCATAGACACAGATACGCAGTATTTT. Combining the CDR3 with reference TRBV5-6 and TRBJ2-3 gives the whole variable domain DAGVTQSPTHLIKTRGQQVTLRCSPKSGHDTVSWYQQALGQGPQFIFQYYEEEERQRGNFPDRFSGHQFPNYSSELNVNALLLGDSALYLCASSLVASGRAIDTDTQYFGPGTRLTVL.

The chain has TRBV4-3 and TRBJ2-3; D uncertain. The ends were cut back, 0 bases at V and 2 bases at J, with 3 bases in the middle. CDR1 is LGHNA, CDR2 YSLEER, per germline. This CDR3 contains 13 residues. In DNA form, the CDR3 reads TGCGCCAGCAGCCAAGACAACACAGATACGCAGTATTTT. It translates to CASSQDNTDTQYF.

This clonotype appeared a few times. The chain has TRBV18 and TRBJ2-5, with unresolved D. Germline CDR1 is KGHSH and CDR2 is LQKENI. With 0 bases removed from V and 4 bases from J, the gap between germline ends came to 12 bases. The CDR3 contains 15 residues. CDR3 loop: CASSPPLLNGETQYF. The CDR3, as DNA: TGTGCCAGCTCACCACCCCTGCTAAACGGAGAGACCCAGTACTTC.

The chain recombines TRBV12-3 or TRBV12-4 with TRBJ2-2; D perhaps matches TRBD2 (7 bases). This CDR3 spans 18 amino acids. V lost 3 bases and J lost 0, with 17 bases in between. The CDR3 loop is CASSFYGGGVSNTGELFF. CDR3 coding DNA: TGTGCCAGCAGTTTTTATGGAGGGGGGGTCTCGAACACCGGGGAGCTGTTTTTT.

This chain connects TRBV5-1 to TRBJ1-6, with D uncertain. Deletions cut 0 bases from V and 5 bases from J, with 6 bases between. The CDR3 runs 14 residues. Germline lookup yields CDR1 SGHRS and CDR2 YFSETQ. DNA of the CDR3: TGCGCCAGCAGCTTGGGTAGGGATAATTCACCCCTCCACTTT. This codes for CASSLGRDNSPLHF. Full variable domain (outside the CDR3, taken from reference TRBV5-1 and TRBJ1-6): KAGVTQTPRYLIKTRGQQVTLSCSPISGHRSVSWYQQTPGQGLQFLFEYFSETQRNKGNFPGRFSGRQFSNSRSEMNVSTLELGDSALYLCASSLGRDNSPLHFGNGTRLTVT.

This clonotype came up many times. V usage is TRBV3-1 and J usage is TRBJ1-6; TRBD1 matches 7 bases. J lost 6 bases, V lost 7 bases, and 6 bases had no gene match. CDR3 length: 14 amino acids. Germline V gene data show CDR1 as LGHDT and CDR2 as YNNKEL (reference sequence). The CDR3 region has the DNA TGTGCCAGCACCGACAGGGCCTCTAATTCACCCCTCCACTTT. As protein: CASTDRASNSPLHF.

This clonotype showed up just a few times. The chain combines TRBV12-3 or TRBV12-4 with TRBJ1-2; D gene unclear. The CDR3 is made up of 14 amino acids. Trimming stripped 3 bases from V and 1 base from J, with 9 bases between. The CDR3 sequence: CASSFFPDNYGYTF. The CDR3 DNA reads TGTGCCAGCAGTTTTTTCCCGGATAACTATGGCTACACCTTC.

This clonotype was seen repeatedly, ten times or more. This chain uses TRBV20-1 with TRBJ2-7, with D unresolved. Germline V CDR1 and CDR2: DFQATT, SNEGSKA (reference sequence). V was pared by 6 bases and J by 4 bases, with 16 bases between. The CDR3 totals 13 residues. The CDR3: CSARPLSRYEQYF. The CDR3 DNA sequence: TGCAGTGCCCGACCGCTTAGTAGATACGAGCAGTACTTC.

This clonotype was counted a few times. The chain has TRBV24-1 and TRBJ2-7; D gene uncertain. Germline loops: CDR1 KGHDR, CDR2 SFDVKD. The CDR3 spans 15 residues. Trimming removed 7 bases from V and 0 bases from J, with 15 bases in between. CDR3 in DNA: TGTGCCACCAGCGCTTCCGACCGGAGCTCCTACGAGCAGTACTTC. Its protein is CATSASDRSSYEQYF.

This clonotype was seen ten or more times. The gene calls are TRBV7-2 and TRBJ2-5; 7 bases are a match to TRBD2. The CDR3 runs to 17 residues. With 1 base clipped from V and 6 bases from J, the junction kept 14 bases outside the gene matches. In germline, CDR1 is SGHTA, CDR2 FQGNSA. The CDR3 here is CASSLEPRGSNRKTQYF. The CDR3 DNA sequence: TGTGCCAGCAGCTTAGAGCCCCGCGGGAGTAATCGAAAGACCCAGTACTTC.

V is TRBV24-1 and J is TRBJ2-7; 9 bases match TRBD1. This CDR3 has 13 residues. After removal of 9 bases from V and 7 bases from J, the junction contained 9 bases not matched to a gene. Germline assignment: CDR1 KGHDR and CDR2 SFDVKD. CDR3 region: CATSGTGREEQYF. The CDR3 nucleotides read TGTGCCACCTCCGGGACAGGGCGGGAAGAGCAGTACTTC.

This clonotype has ten or more counts. J is TRBJ2-7 and V is TRBV9; D is uncertain. V lost 1 base, J lost 5 bases, and 13 bases lay in between. Germline V gene sequence: CDR1 SGDLS, CDR2 YYNGEE. CDR3 length: 14 amino acids. The CDR3 region is CASSVSNRAHEQYF. The CDR3, as DNA: TGTGCCAGCAGCGTATCCAACCGAGCCCACGAGCAGTACTTC.

The sample holds a few counts of this clonotype. The genes are TRBV6-1 and TRBJ2-3; a possible D gene is TRBD2 (5 bases). This CDR3 has 15 amino acids. V was pared by 7 bases and J by 1 base, with 15 bases between. Germline lookup yields CDR1 MNHNS and CDR2 SASEGT. The DNA of the CDR3 is TGTGCCAGCAAACCGTGGAGCGGAGGCACAGATACGCAGTATTTT. Translation: CASKPWSGGTDTQYF.

The chain uses TRBV10-1 and TRBJ2-7, with a tentative D call TRBD1 (6 bases). Per the germline V gene, CDR1 is WNHNN and CDR2 is SYGVQD (reference sequence). The CDR3 is made up of 12 amino acids. V lost 8 bases to trimming and J lost 6 bases, with 14 bases between them. In nucleotides, the CDR3 is TGCGCCAGCGGGTACAGGGCTGGCGAGCAGTACTTC. Translation: CASGYRAGEQYF.

V usage is TRBV28 and J usage is TRBJ2-5, with TRBD1 matching over 8 bases. Germline-derived CDR1 and CDR2 are MDHEN and SYDVKM. The V segment lost 4 bases and the J segment 6 bases; nucleotides outside the gene matches: 10. The CDR3 length is 15 residues. DNA for the CDR3: TGTGCCAGCAGTTCTGGGGCAGGGGGCTCGCAGACCCAGTACTTC. The encoded protein is CASSSGAGGSQTQYF.

In this sample, this clonotype turned up many times. This sequence joins TRBV2 and TRBJ2-1, with TRBD1 identical over 10 bases. J lost 3 bases, V lost 10 bases, and 6 bases had no gene match. Germline-derived CDR1 and CDR2 are SNHLY and FYNNEI. The CDR3 is 14 residues long. DNA for the CDR3: TGTGCCACCCTGGACAGGGGGAACTACAATGAGCAGTTCTTC. Translation gives CATLDRGNYNEQFF.

The genes are TRBV30 and TRBJ2-2, with D hard to call. The V and J ends lost 3 bases and 5 bases respectively, with 10 bases between them. This CDR3 is built from 13 residues. Germline V gene data show CDR1 as GTSNPN and CDR2 as SVGIG (reference sequence). CDR3 sequence reads: CAWRAHQTGELFF. CDR3 nucleotides: TGTGCCTGGAGGGCCCATCAAACCGGGGAGCTGTTTTTT.

At least ten counts were recorded for this clonotype. The V gene is TRBV20-1, the J gene TRBJ2-3, with 10 nucleotides matching TRBD2. This CDR3 has 15 residues. V lost 6 bases to trimming and J lost 2 bases; unmatched junction nucleotides: 8. Per the germline V gene, CDR1 is DFQATT and CDR2 is SNEGSKA (reference sequence). The chain's CDR3 is CSASRTSGDTDTQYF. The CDR3 DNA is TGCAGTGCCTCGCGGACTAGCGGAGACACAGATACGCAGTATTTT.

This clonotype was counted a few times. The genes are TRBV10-3 and TRBJ1-5; 8 bases are a match to TRBD1. Losses at the gene ends were 4 bases for V and 6 bases for J; bases not matched to a gene: 5. CDR1 and CDR2 (germline): ENHRY, SYGVKD. CDR3 length equals 14 residues. The CDR3: CAISVQGAGQPQHF. The CDR3 DNA sequence: TGTGCCATCAGTGTTCAGGGGGCAGGTCAGCCCCAGCATTTT.